This T cell receptor (beta chain) was identified during a study of response to subunit inactivated influenza vaccine. TCRdb processed the RT-PCR reads anew with MiXCR; each CDR3 protein has one entry. Among 700,000 to 900,000 distinct CDR3 sequences listed, around 20% were seen once. The CDR3 loop spans 15 amino acids. The germline V gene encodes CDR1 SGHRS and CDR2 YFSETQ. The J segment lost 4 bases and the V segment lost 2 bases, leaving 7 bases of the junction unmatched. The rearrangement joins TRBV5-1 to TRBJ2-3, with 7 nucleotides matching TRBD2. This sequence originates from a man in his forties or fifties who received an inactivated influenza vaccine. Here the sequenced sample was PBMCs from blood, taken roughly 5 days after vaccination. The CDR3 sequence is CASSLAGKAADTQYF. The CDR3, as DNA: TGCGCCAGCAGCTTAGCGGGGAAGGCCGCAGATACGCAGTATTTT.